Sequencing of this TCR beta chain was carried out in a study of identical twins. TCRdb re-called the 5' RACE reads through MiXCR, storing one row per CDR3 protein. Of under 350,000 distinct CDR3 sequences in the sample, over 8.5% were seen once. This clonotype was picked up a small number of times. Its antigen remains unknown. Study conclusions and caveats: Twin-shared out-of-frame alpha sequences showed excess low generation probability. For monozygotic twins, models underestimated out-of-frame TCR alpha sharing.

These data also featured in a second study, about yellow fever vaccine responses in identical twins.

The clonotype comes from a woman aged 18-35 years in good health. Sequenced: CD8+ T cells sorted from blood.

The CDR3 nucleotides are TGTGCCAGCAGTGAAGCGGTGGTAGGGTTAGTGAACACTGAAGCTTTCTTT. Translating gives CASSEAVVGLVNTEAFF. V and J are TRBV6-1 and TRBJ1-1; D gene ambiguous. This CDR3 region has 17 residues. V shed 0 bases and J shed 0 bases, with 14 bases lying between them. The germline V gene has CDR1 MNHNS and CDR2 SASEGT.